The entry below gives a single T cell receptor beta chain sequence along with its context. The data belong to a study of blood T cell repertoires in COVID-19. The protocol was immunoSEQ multiplex PCR, while the TCRdb copy is restricted to in-frame clones and leaves out a portion. Here the sample spans some 160,000 clones, around 80% being singletons. CDR1 SGHVS and CDR2 FQNEAQ come from the germline V gene. The length of the CDR3 is 14 residues. V lost 3 bases, J lost 6 bases, and 14 bases lay in between. Cohort 3 recovered donors had two negative PCRs, clearance, or symptom resolution. This TCR was sampled from a woman between 45 and 60 years old who had recovered from COVID-19. Sequencing was carried out using PBMCs or T cells enriched from blood (not recorded which). The gene calls are TRBV7-8 and TRBJ2-5; tentatively, D is TRBD1 (6 bases). In DNA, the CDR3 is TGTGCCAGCAGCTTCCAGGGGCAGGCGAAGACCCAGTACTTC. Its protein product is CASSFQGQAKTQYF.